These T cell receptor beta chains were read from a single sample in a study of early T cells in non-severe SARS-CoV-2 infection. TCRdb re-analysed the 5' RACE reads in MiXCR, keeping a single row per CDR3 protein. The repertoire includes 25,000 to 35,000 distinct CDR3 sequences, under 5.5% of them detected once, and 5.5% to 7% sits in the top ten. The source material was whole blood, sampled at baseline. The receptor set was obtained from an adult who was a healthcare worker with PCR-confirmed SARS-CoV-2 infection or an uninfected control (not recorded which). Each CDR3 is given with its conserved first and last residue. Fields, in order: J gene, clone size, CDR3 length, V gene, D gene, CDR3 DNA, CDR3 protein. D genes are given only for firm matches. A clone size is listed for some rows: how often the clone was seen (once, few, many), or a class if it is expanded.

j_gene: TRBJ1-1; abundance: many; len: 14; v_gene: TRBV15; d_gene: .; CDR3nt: TGTGCCACCAGCAGAGATGTGGGTGACCCTGAAGCTTTCTTT; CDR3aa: CATSRDVGDPEAFF
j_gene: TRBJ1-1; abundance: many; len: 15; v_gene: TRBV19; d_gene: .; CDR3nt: TGTGCCAGTAGTCCCCGGGGGCTAGCGAACACTGAAGCTTTCTTT; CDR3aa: CASSPRGLANTEAFF
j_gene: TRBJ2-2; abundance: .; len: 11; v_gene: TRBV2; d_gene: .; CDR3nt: TGTGCCAGCAGTGTGTCCGGGGAGCTGTTTTTT; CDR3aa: CASSVSGELFF
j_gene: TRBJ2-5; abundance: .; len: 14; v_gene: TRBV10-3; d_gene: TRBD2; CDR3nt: TGTGCCATCAGTGTTCTAGCGGGCCAAGAGACCCAGTACTTC; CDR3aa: CAISVLAGQETQYF
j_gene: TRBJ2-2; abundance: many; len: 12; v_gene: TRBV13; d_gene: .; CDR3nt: TGTGCCAGCAGCACCCGGACCGGGGAGCTGTTTTTT; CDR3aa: CASSTRTGELFF
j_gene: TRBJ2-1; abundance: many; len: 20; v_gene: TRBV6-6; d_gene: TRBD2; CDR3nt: TGTGCCAGCAGAACCCGCGTTTTCTCCCTGATAGCGGGAGGGCCTAATGAGCAGTTCTTC; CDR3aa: CASRTRVFSLIAGGPNEQFF
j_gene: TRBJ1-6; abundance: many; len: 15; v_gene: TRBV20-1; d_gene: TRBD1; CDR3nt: TGCAGTGCTAGCCTGGGACAGGGAGGTAATTCACCCCTCCACTTT; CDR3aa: CSASLGQGGNSPLHF
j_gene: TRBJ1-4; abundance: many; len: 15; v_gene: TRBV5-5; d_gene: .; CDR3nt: TGTGCCAGCAGTGTAATGGGACGAGGTATGGAAAAACTGTTTTTT; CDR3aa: CASSVMGRGMEKLFF
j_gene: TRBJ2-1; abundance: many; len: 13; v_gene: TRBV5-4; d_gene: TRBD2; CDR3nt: TGTGCCAGCACCCGAGCGGGAGGGAATGAGCAGTTCTTC; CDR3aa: CASTRAGGNEQFF
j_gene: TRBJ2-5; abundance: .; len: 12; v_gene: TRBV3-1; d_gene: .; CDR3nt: TGTGCCAGCAGCCAAGAGCTAGAGACCCAGTACTTC; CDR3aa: CASSQELETQYF
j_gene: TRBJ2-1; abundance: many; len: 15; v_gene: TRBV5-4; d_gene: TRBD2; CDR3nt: TGTGCCAGCAGCTTGTTTAGCGGGGGGGCATATGAGCAGTTCTTC; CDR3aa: CASSLFSGGAYEQFF
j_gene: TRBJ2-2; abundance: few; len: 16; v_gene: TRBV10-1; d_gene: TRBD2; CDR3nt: TGCGCCAGCCCGGGGCTAGCGGGAGGGCGTACCGGGGAGCTGTTTTTT; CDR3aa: CASPGLAGGRTGELFF
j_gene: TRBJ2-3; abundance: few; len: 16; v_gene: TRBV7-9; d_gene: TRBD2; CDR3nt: TGTGCCAGCAGCCTGGACGCGGGGGGGGAAACAGATACGCAGTATTTT; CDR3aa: CASSLDAGGETDTQYF
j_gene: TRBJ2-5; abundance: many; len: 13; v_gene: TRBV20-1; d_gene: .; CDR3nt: TGCAGTGCTACATGGACAGCCCAAGAGACCCAGTACTTC; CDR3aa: CSATWTAQETQYF
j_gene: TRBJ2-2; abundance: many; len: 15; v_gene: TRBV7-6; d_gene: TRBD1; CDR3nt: TGTGCCAGCAGCAAATACAGGGGGTCAAGAGGGGAGCTGTTTTTT; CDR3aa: CASSKYRGSRGELFF
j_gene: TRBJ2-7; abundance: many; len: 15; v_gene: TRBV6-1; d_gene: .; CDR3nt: TGTGCCAGCAGTGAAGTTGGGACGGCCTCCTACGAGCAGTACTTC; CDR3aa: CASSEVGTASYEQYF
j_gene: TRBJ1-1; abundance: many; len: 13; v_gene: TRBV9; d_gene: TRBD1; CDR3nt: TGTGCCAGCAGCGTGGGACAGCACACTGAAGCTTTCTTT; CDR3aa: CASSVGQHTEAFF
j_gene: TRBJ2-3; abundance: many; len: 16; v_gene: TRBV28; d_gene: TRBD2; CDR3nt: TGTGCCAGCAGTTTCCCGACTAGCGGGGGACGAGATACGCAGTATTTT; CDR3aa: CASSFPTSGGRDTQYF
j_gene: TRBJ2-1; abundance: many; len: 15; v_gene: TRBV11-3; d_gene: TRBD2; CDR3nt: TGTGCCAGCAGCCCCCCAACCGGGACTACGGTCCCCCAACACTTC; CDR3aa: CASSPPTGTTVPQHF
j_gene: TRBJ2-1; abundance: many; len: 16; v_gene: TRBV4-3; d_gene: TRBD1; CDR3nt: TGCGCCAGCAGCCAATTTGGGACAGGGGTTGGCAATGAGCAGTTCTTC; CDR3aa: CASSQFGTGVGNEQFF
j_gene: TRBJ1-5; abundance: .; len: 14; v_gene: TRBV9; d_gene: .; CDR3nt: TGTGCCAGCAGCGACACGTTGGGGGGTCAGCCCCAGCATTTT; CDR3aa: CASSDTLGGQPQHF
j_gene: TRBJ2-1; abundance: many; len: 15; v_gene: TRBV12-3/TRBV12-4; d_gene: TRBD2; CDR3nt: TGTGCCAGCAGTTTAAGCCTAGCGGGAGACAAATTAGGGGTCTTC; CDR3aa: CASSLSLAGDKLGVF
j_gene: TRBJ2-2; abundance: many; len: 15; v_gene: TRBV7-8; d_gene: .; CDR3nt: TGTGCCAGCAGCTTTACTAGTCCGAACACCGGGGAGCTGTTTTTT; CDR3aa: CASSFTSPNTGELFF
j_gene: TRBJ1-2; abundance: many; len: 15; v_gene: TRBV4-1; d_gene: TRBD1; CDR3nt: TGCGCCAGCAGCCAAACGGGACAGACTAACTATGGCTACACCTTC; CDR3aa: CASSQTGQTNYGYTF
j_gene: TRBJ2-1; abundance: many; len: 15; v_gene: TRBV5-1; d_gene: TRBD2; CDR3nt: TGCGCCAGCAGCTTGGAACTAGCGGAATACAATGAGCAGTTCTTC; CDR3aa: CASSLELAEYNEQFF
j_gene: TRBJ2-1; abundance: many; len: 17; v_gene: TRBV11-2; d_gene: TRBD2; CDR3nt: TGTGCCAGCAGCTTAGATCGCCGCGGGAGGTTCGACAATGAGCAGTTCTTC; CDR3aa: CASSLDRRGRFDNEQFF
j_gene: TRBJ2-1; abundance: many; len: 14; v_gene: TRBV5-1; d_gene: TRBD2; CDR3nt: TGCGCCAGCAGCTTTATAGCGGGGCACAATGAGCAGTTCTTC; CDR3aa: CASSFIAGHNEQFF
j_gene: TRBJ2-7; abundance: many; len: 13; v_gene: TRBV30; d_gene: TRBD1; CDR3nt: TGTGCCTGGAGGGACAGGGGGCCTTTAGAGCAGTACTTC; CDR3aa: CAWRDRGPLEQYF
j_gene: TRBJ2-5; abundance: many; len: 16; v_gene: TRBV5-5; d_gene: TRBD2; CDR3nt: TGTGCCAGCAGCAACGAGCGGGAGGACCTCCAAGAGACCCAGTACTTC; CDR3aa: CASSNEREDLQETQYF
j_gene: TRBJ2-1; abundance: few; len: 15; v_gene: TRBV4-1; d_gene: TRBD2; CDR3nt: TGCGCCAGCAGCCGGGGACTATCGAGCTGGGATGAGCAGTTCTTC; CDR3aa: CASSRGLSSWDEQFF
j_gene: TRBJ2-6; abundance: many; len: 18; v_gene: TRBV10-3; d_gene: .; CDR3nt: TGTGCCATCAGTGAGTCCGGCGCAGGGCTCTCTGGGGCCAACGTCCTGACTTTC; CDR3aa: CAISESGAGLSGANVLTF
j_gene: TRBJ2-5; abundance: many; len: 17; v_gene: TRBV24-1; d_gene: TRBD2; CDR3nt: TGTGCCACCAAGGCAGTAGGAGTAGCGGGATCGCAAGAGACCCAGTACTTC; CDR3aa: CATKAVGVAGSQETQYF
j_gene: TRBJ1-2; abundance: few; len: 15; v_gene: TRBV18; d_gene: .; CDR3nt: TGTGCCAGCTCACCAAGTCCAGGCCCGGGCTATGGCTACACCTTC; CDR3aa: CASSPSPGPGYGYTF
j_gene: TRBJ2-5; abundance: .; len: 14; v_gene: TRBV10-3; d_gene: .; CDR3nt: TGTGCCATCAGTGAGACCGGGACGCAAGAGACCCAGTACTTC; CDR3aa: CAISETGTQETQYF
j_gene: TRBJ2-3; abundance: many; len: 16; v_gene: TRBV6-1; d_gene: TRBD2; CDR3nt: TGTGCCAGCAGCTCTCTAGCGGGAGACGGCACAGATACGCAGTATTTT; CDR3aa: CASSSLAGDGTDTQYF
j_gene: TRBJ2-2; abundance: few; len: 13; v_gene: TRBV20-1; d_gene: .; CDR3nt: TGCAGTGCTAGCCGGGGACACACCGGGGAGCTGTTTTTT; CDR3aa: CSASRGHTGELFF
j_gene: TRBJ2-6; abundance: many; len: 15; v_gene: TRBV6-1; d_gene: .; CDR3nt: TGTGCCAGCAGTCCCTTTGATTCTGGGGCCAACGTCCTGACTTTC; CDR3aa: CASSPFDSGANVLTF
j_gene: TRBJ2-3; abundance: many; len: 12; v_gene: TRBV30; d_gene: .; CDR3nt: TGTGCCTGGAGTGTAGAGACAGATACGCAGTATTTT; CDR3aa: CAWSVETDTQYF
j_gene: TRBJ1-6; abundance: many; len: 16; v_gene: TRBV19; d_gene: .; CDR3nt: TGTGCCAGTAGTCTACAGGCCGTGAGGGATAATTCACCCCTCCACTTT; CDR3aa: CASSLQAVRDNSPLHF
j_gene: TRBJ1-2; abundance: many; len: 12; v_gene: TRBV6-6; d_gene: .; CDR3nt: TGTGCCAGCAGTTTTGTACGAGCGGGCTACACCTTC; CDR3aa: CASSFVRAGYTF
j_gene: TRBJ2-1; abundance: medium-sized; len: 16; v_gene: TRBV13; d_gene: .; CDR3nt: TGTGCCAGCAGACCGGGAGGGACAGGGCCCTACAATGAGCAGTTCTTC; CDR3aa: CASRPGGTGPYNEQFF
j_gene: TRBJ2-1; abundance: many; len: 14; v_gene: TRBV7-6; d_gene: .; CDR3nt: TGTGCCAGCACCCCGGAGGGGCCCTACAATGAGCAGTTCTTC; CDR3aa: CASTPEGPYNEQFF
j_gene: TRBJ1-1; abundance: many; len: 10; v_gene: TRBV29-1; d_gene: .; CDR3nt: TGCAGCGCTGGGGGCACTGAAGCTTTCTTT; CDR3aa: CSAGGTEAFF
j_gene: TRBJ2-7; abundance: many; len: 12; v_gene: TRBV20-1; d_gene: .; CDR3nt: TGCAGTGCCGCGGACGGCTCCTACGAGCAGTACTTC; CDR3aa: CSAADGSYEQYF
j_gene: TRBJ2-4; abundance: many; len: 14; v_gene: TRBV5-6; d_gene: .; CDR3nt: TGTGCCAGCAGCTTGGGACAGTCCAAAAACATTCAGTACTTC; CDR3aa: CASSLGQSKNIQYF
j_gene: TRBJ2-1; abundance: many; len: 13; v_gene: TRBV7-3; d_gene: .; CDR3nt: TGTGCCAGCAGCTCCAATCAAGACAATGAGCAGTTCTTC; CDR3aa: CASSSNQDNEQFF
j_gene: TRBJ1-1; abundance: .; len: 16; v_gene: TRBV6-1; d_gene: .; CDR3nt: TGTGCCAGCAGCCACCGTTCCACAGGGACTGACACTGAAGCTTTCTTT; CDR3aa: CASSHRSTGTDTEAFF